The next 6 T cell receptor beta chains were all read from a single sample in a study of T cells after yellow fever vaccination. MiXCR was run by TCRdb on the 5' RACE reads, yielding one entry per CDR3 protein. The table lists 110,000 to 150,000 distinct CDR3 sequences, less than 8.5% of them singletons, with over 0.55% in the top ten. Sequencing was performed on CD4+ T cells sorted from PBMCs, taken 10 days after the yellow fever booster vaccination. The source is a young man who received the YFV17D yellow fever vaccine.

Only a few counts were recorded for this clonotype. The gene calls are TRBV20-1 and TRBJ2-1; no clear D gene. Looked up from germline, CDR1 is DFQATT and CDR2 is SNEGSKA (reference sequence). V was shortened by 3 bases and J by 0 bases, with 18 bases between the two germline ends. The CDR3 runs to 17 residues. CDR3 nucleotide sequence: TGCAGTGCTAGGGCCAGGAGCTTACGGAGCTCCTACAATGAGCAGTTCTTC. Its translation: CSARARSLRSSYNEQFF.

The chain is built from TRBV24-1 and TRBJ2-7, with 9 positions matching TRBD1. This CDR3 has 13 amino acids. Germline CDR1 and CDR2: KGHDR and SFDVKD. The V and J ends lost 7 bases and 3 bases, in that order; junction bases with no gene match: 3. CDR3 nucleotide sequence: TGTGCCACCAGCGGGACAGGGCTCTACGAGCAGTACTTC. It is translated as CATSGTGLYEQYF.

This clonotype was counted at least ten times. The chain links TRBV7-2 to TRBJ2-1, with 10 bases that match TRBD2. The CDR3 has 15 residues. Trimming removed 5 bases from V and 6 bases from J; junction bases left unmatched: 7. Per the germline V gene, CDR1 is SGHTA and CDR2 is FQGNSA. The CDR3 DNA reads TGTGCCAGCAGCGACCGGGGACTAGCGCTCAATGAGCAGTTCTTC. Translation: CASSDRGLALNEQFF. The full variable domain, rest sourced from reference TRBV7-2 and TRBJ2-1, is GAGVSQSPSNKVTEKGKDVELRCDPISGHTALYWYRQSLGQGLEFLIYFQGNSAPDKSGLPSDRFSAERTGGSVSTLTIQRTQQEDSAVYLCASSDRGLALNEQFFGPGTRLTVL.

This clonotype was seen many times. This chain links TRBV27 with TRBJ2-6, with D uncertain. V was trimmed by 6 bases and J by 2 bases, leaving 11 bases between them. This CDR3 has 15 residues. Germline CDR1 MNHEY, CDR2 SMNVEV (reference sequence). The CDR3 here is CASSSIITGANVLTF. CDR3 DNA: TGTGCCAGCAGCTCGATTATCACTGGGGCCAACGTCCTGACTTTC.

There are a few counts of this clonotype. The gene calls are TRBV7-2 and TRBJ2-5, with D possibly being TRBD2 (5 bases). V was clipped by 5 bases and J by 5 bases, with 15 bases between them. The CDR3 spans 14 residues. CDR1 and CDR2 from the germline V gene are SGHTA and FQGNSA. The CDR3 DNA is TGTGCCAGCAGCCGAACTAGTGTTCGGGAGACCCAGTACTTC. It is translated as CASSRTSVRETQYF.

In its sample, this clonotype was seen many times. V usage is TRBV5-1 and J usage is TRBJ1-2; D not certain. This CDR3 comprises 13 residues. Trimming removed 4 bases from V and 8 bases from J, with 15 bases in between. Germline assignment: CDR1 SGHRS and CDR2 YFSETQ. DNA for the CDR3: TGCGCCAGCAGCCTACGGACGCTCGGAGGCTACACCTTC. Translation gives CASSLRTLGGYTF. Variable domain in full (rest from reference TRBV5-1 and TRBJ1-2): KAGVTQTPRYLIKTRGQQVTLSCSPISGHRSVSWYQQTPGQGLQFLFEYFSETQRNKGNFPGRFSGRQFSNSRSEMNVSTLELGDSALYLCASSLRTLGGYTFGSGTRLTVV.